These T cell receptor beta chains were read from a single sample in a study of blood T cell repertoires in COVID-19. Some clones are missing from TCRdb's copy, which holds only in-frame ones; the method was immunoSEQ multiplex PCR. The top ten hold around 5.4% of the sample, which has over 130,000 clones, about 88% seen once. Material for sequencing was peripheral blood. Source of these receptors: a human donor in a cohort sampled during active COVID-19. Both conserved end residues are trimmed from each CDR3.

>TRBV7-6|TRBJ2-1
ASSSPTGGIYNEQF
>TRBV29-1|TRBJ2-7
SVELSGESSYEQY
>TRBV5-1|TRBJ2-7
ASSMDRGYEQY
>TRBV7-9|TRBJ1-3
ASSQDRNTIY
>TRBV6-5|TRBJ2-1
ASSYLRGLGTDEQF
>TRBV30|TRBJ1-6
AWSVSNSPLH
>TRBV28|TRBJ2-7
ASSLQGLGGWISYEQY
>TRBV28|TRBJ2-7
ASSRSQVSSYEQY
>TRBV19|TRBJ2-7
ASSTSSYEQY
>TRBV5-1|TRBJ2-5
ASSSGAGEEETQY
>TRBV5-8|TRBJ1-1
ASTLGGGWSTEAF
>TRBV15|TRBJ2-5
ATSRAQRGGGETQY
>TRBV3-1/TRBV3-2|TRBJ1-5
ASSRGVDSNQPQH
>TRBV5-6|TRBJ2-1
ASSFWGSSGEV
>TRBV11-2|TRBJ2-5
ASSAQGTTSVAQY
>TRBV6-6|TRBJ1-6
ASSTRQDNSPLH
>TRBV19|TRBJ1-5
ASSNRRGGGQPQH
>TRBV7-9|TRBJ2-7
ASSLEVRESAQY
>TRBV5-1|TRBJ2-7
ASRIAETGTYEQY
>TRBV6-6|TRBJ1-1
ASSYSDRGGDTEAF
>TRBV7-3|TRBJ2-5
ASSLTTGGETQY
>TRBV23-1|TRBJ1-5
ASSQGGRGLLINQPQH
>TRBV28|TRBJ1-2
ASSPGQLRLGYT
>TRBV4-2|TRBJ1-1
ASSPGQGWTEAF
>TRBV5-6|TRBJ2-7
ASSQTGGVYEQY
>TRBV6-2/TRBV6-3|TRBJ2-3
ASSYPGGSRIPDTQY
>TRBV5-1|TRBJ2-5
ASSLGQAIRETQY
>TRBV28|TRBJ1-2
ASSLEQASNYGYT
>TRBV5-1|TRBJ2-7
ASSLGGDEQY
>TRBV7-9|TRBJ2-7
ASSLGLAGEISYEQY
>TRBV19|TRBJ1-5
ASSLRDSNQPQH
>TRBV11-2|TRBJ1-1
ASSPGRGGITEAF
>TRBV4-2|TRBJ1-4
ASSQDHRGTNEKLF